This T cell receptor beta chain was recovered during a study of naive and memory T cell subsets. Study-wide results and caveats: Especially in CD8 cells, naive repertoires contained a few larger clonotypes, possibly CD45RA-re-expressing memory cells.

Two oligonucleotides, mixed equimolar, formed the beta constant-region primer covering TRBC1 and TRBC2. Four rounds of PCR amplified the ligated cDNA using nested alpha and beta constant-region primers plus SP2. TCRdb reprocessed the UMI-ligation and nested PCR reads via MiXCR and lists one record per CDR3 protein. In the table there are 99,000 or so distinct CDR3 sequences, more than 14% of which are singletons. In its sample, this clonotype was seen many times. Its antigen is undetermined. Cells stained for CD3, CD4, CD8, CD45RA, CD27 and viability were sorted into four CD45RA/CD27 subsets. V trimming: 3 bases; J trimming: 3 bases; junction bases outside the gene matches: 11. Per the germline V gene, CDR1 is MNHEY and CDR2 is SMNVEV (reference sequence). The CDR3 is made up of 17 amino acids.

The chain carries TRBV27 and TRBJ2-3; 8 nucleotides agree with TRBD1. The sequenced material came from naive CD8+ T cells from blood. The TCR originated in a human donor in good health. The CDR3 protein is CASSFLQRQGLTDTQYF. The CDR3 DNA reads TGTGCCAGCAGTTTCCTCCAACGACAGGGGCTAACAGATACGCAGTATTTT.